This T cell receptor beta chain was sequenced in a study of T-cell reconstitution after alpha-beta-depleted transplantation in children. The study's findings and limits: At the one-year point after transplant, T-cell counts and TCRbeta diversity were found to come mostly from T cells that had been newly produced. Where alpha-beta T cells came from about two months after transplant was reportedly several hundred expanded graft clones.

Unique molecular identifiers were built into the TCRbeta library. TCRdb reprocessed the PCR reads with MiXCR, giving one entry per CDR3 protein. The repertoire has approximately 300,000 distinct CDR3 sequences, about 7.3% of them found once; the top ten carry approximately 9.1%. In germline, CDR1 is SGHRS, CDR2 YFSETQ. Unmatched junction bases numbered 12, after V lost 4 bases and J lost 5 bases. CDR3 size: 16 residues. This clonotype was recorded many times. No antigen is known for it. The sequenced sample was peripheral blood, obtained 360 days after TCRalphabeta/CD19-depleted stem cell transplant. This chain joins TRBV5-1 and TRBJ2-4; 7 positions agree with TRBD1. The sequence was collected from a female patient aged 2 to 10 who had a stem cell transplant for Fanconi anemia, so the T cells may come from the graft donor. Here the CDR3 reads CASSLRQGRSQNIQYF. The CDR3 region has the DNA TGCGCCAGCAGCCTCAGACAGGGACGGAGTCAAAACATTCAGTACTTC.